Below, 29 T cell receptor beta chains from the same sample are listed, as sequenced in a study of T cells expressing NK-cell markers. TCRdb re-called the 5' RACE reads and catalogs CDR3 proteins one per entry, DNA excluded. This listing includes a few hundred thousand distinct CDR3 sequences. Sequencing was performed on blood T cells: a sorted CD56 or NKG2C T cell subset, CD4+ or CD8+ T cells, or bulk PBMC T cells (not recorded which). The receptors derive from a man between 18 and 69 years old in good health.

The chain carries TRBV13 and TRBJ2-3; the TCRdb call, TRBD2, lacks DNA for checking. The CDR3 covers 15 residues. CDR1 is PRHDT and CDR2 is FYEKMQ in the germline V gene (reference sequence). Here the CDR3 reads CASSRRDFHTDTQYF.

V and J are TRBV20-1 and TRBJ1-5; absent DNA, TCRdb's TRBD1 call cannot be checked. CDR1 DFQATT and CDR2 SNEGSKA come from the germline V gene (reference sequence). CDR3 length: 13 amino acids. CDR3 sequence reads: CSATQGLRQPQHF.

The chain has TRBV5-6 and TRBJ1-1. The CDR3 is made up of 14 amino acids. The germline CDR1 and CDR2 sequences are SGHDT and YYEEEE. The CDR3 sequence is CASSKPLRNTEAFF. The variable domain in full, with the rest retrieved from reference TRBV5-6 and TRBJ1-1, is DAGVTQSPTHLIKTRGQQVTLRCSPKSGHDTVSWYQQALGQGPQFIFQYYEEEERQRGNFPDRFSGHQFPNYSSELNVNALLLGDSALYLCASSKPLRNTEAFFGQGTRLTVV.

The gene calls are TRBV27 and TRBJ2-5; TCRdb reports TRBD1, a call that lacks DNA to check it against. Germline V CDR1 and CDR2: MNHEY, SMNVEV (reference sequence). CDR3 length: 14 residues. CDR3 region: CASRTGQGRETQYF.

V usage is TRBV6-5 and J usage is TRBJ2-5; TCRdb's D call, TRBD1, is unchecked because there is no DNA. The CDR3 totals 15 residues. CDR1 MNHEY and CDR2 SVGAGI come from the germline V gene. The CDR3: CASSYSRGRQETQYF.

J is TRBJ2-7 and V is TRBV7-9. The germline V gene has CDR1 SEHNR and CDR2 FQNEAQ (reference sequence). The CDR3 spans 13 residues. This CDR3 is CASSFSLGFALYF.

V gene TRBV24-1 combines with J gene TRBJ2-1; TCRdb's D gene call, TRBD1, goes unchecked for lack of DNA. CDR3 length equals 17 residues. Germline lookup yields CDR1 KGHDR and CDR2 SFDVKD. The CDR3 spells CATSSSGGAPPYNEQFF.

This chain joins TRBV6-1 and TRBJ1-1; the D call of TRBD1 rests on TCRdb alone, since no DNA is present to check it. The CDR3 runs 13 residues. Germline lookup yields CDR1 MNHNS and CDR2 SASEGT. The chain's CDR3 is CASSEGAAPKAFF.

The genes are TRBV5-1 and TRBJ2-2; the TCRdb D gene call, TRBD2, has no DNA to confirm it. The CDR3 spans 17 residues. Germline V gene sequence: CDR1 SGHRS, CDR2 YFSETQ. The chain's CDR3 is CASSYPGTSGSTGELFF.

The rearrangement links TRBV18 to TRBJ2-1; TCRdb designates TRBD1, a call that cannot be tested without DNA. The CDR3 has 15 amino acids. From germline, CDR1 is KGHSH and CDR2 LQKENI. The CDR3 reads CASSRRDSTYNEQFF.

This chain joins TRBV11-2 and TRBJ2-2; TCRdb gives TRBD2 as the D gene, but with no DNA this cannot be confirmed. This CDR3 has 18 amino acids. Looked up from germline, CDR1 is SGHAT and CDR2 is FQNNGV. CDR3 in amino acids: CASSPRLAGAANTGELFF. Supplemented by reference TRBV11-2 and TRBJ2-2, the full variable domain reads EAGVAQSPRYKIIEKRQSVAFWCNPISGHATLYWYQQILGQGPKLLIQFQNNGVVDDSQLPKDRFSAERLKGVDSTLKIQPAKLEDSAVYLCASSPRLAGAANTGELFFGEGSRLTVL.

The V call is TRBV12-3 or TRBV12-4, the J call TRBJ2-3; the TCRdb D gene call, TRBD1, has no DNA to confirm it. This CDR3 comprises 17 residues. CDR3 residues: CASSTRSRGGQLDTQYF.

The V gene is TRBV20-1, the J gene TRBJ2-2; TCRdb gives TRBD1 as the D gene, but with no DNA this cannot be confirmed. CDR1 is DFQATT and CDR2 is SNEGSKA in the germline V gene (reference sequence). CDR3 length: 16 residues. CDR3 sequence: CSARDDAVRGTGELFF.

CDR3 in amino acids: CSVGRVRSGELFF. The genes are TRBV29-1 and TRBJ2-2; TCRdb indicates TRBD1, and absent DNA this call remains unverified. This CDR3 region has 13 residues. The germline V gene has CDR1 SQVTM and CDR2 ANQGSEA.

The chain links TRBV6-1 to TRBJ1-3. Germline V gene sequence: CDR1 MNHNS, CDR2 SASEGT. The CDR3 runs to 15 residues. The CDR3 protein is CASRREANSGNTIYF.

CDR3 sequence reads: CASSELLWTGPSGANVLTF. The chain is built from TRBV6-1 and TRBJ2-6; as DNA is missing, the TRBD1 call by TCRdb cannot be tested. This CDR3 is built from 19 residues. CDR1 and CDR2 from the germline V gene are MNHNS and SASEGT.

The chain links TRBV7-2 to TRBJ1-2; TCRdb calls TRBD1, which cannot be checked without DNA. Germline V CDR1 and CDR2: SGHTA, FQGNSA. The CDR3 extends over 13 amino acids. CDR3 loop: CASTKDRGYGYTF.

The rearrangement links TRBV6-5 to TRBJ2-3; TCRdb indicates TRBD1, and absent DNA this call remains unverified. Germline V gene data show CDR1 as MNHEY and CDR2 as SVGAGI. This CDR3 spans 17 amino acids. The CDR3 region is CASSYSGQGKSTDTQYF.

The gene calls are TRBV6-1 and TRBJ2-1. Germline loops: CDR1 MNHNS, CDR2 SASEGT. CDR3 length: 12 residues. This CDR3 reads CASRVGWDEQFF.

The J gene is TRBJ2-5, the V gene TRBV19; with no DNA, the TCRdb D assignment of TRBD1 cannot be verified. Germline-derived CDR1 and CDR2 are LNHDA and SQIVND (reference sequence). The CDR3 extends over 13 amino acids. The CDR3 loop reads CASSIKGGETQYF. The full variable domain, in which reference TRBV19 and TRBJ2-5 provide the parts outside the CDR3, is DGGITQSPKYLFRKEGQNVTLSCEQNLNHDAMYWYRQDPGQGLRLIYYSQIVNDFQKGDIAEGYSVSREKKESFPLTVTSAQKNPTAFYLCASSIKGGETQYFGPGTRLLVL.

The chain combines TRBV7-3 with TRBJ2-2; TCRdb names TRBD2, which stays unverified in the absence of DNA. The CDR3 is 16 residues long. CDR1 is SGHTA and CDR2 is FQGTGA in the germline V gene. The CDR3: CASSPSTLAKVGELFF.

V gene TRBV11-3 combines with J gene TRBJ2-7; the TRBD1 assignment by TCRdb is unverifiable without DNA. This CDR3 comprises 13 residues. CDR1 and CDR2 (germline): SGHNT, YENEEA. The CDR3: CASSLNPGDEQYF.

CDR3 amino acids: CSARLDSGGTIYEQYF. The chain uses TRBV20-1 and TRBJ2-7; there is no DNA to check the TCRdb D call of TRBD2. CDR1 DFQATT and CDR2 SNEGSKA come from the germline V gene (reference sequence). The CDR3 has 16 amino acids.

The chain's CDR3 is CASSFVSGGASKDTQYF. The chain is built from TRBV4-2 and TRBJ2-3; the TCRdb D gene call, TRBD2, has no DNA to confirm it. CDR1 is LGHNA and CDR2 is YNFKEQ in the germline V gene. This CDR3 comprises 17 residues.

The V and J genes are TRBV12-3 or TRBV12-4 and TRBJ2-3; with no DNA, the TCRdb D assignment of TRBD2 cannot be verified. This CDR3 is 15 amino acids long. The CDR3 reads CASRRRREVFDTQYF.

CDR3 sequence reads: CASSFGLLNTEAFF. The chain is built from TRBV5-1 and TRBJ1-1. Germline V gene lookup returns CDR1 SGHRS and CDR2 YFSETQ. CDR3 length: 14 amino acids. The full variable domain, completed using reference TRBV5-1 and TRBJ1-1, is KAGVTQTPRYLIKTRGQQVTLSCSPISGHRSVSWYQQTPGQGLQFLFEYFSETQRNKGNFPGRFSGRQFSNSRSEMNVSTLELGDSALYLCASSFGLLNTEAFFGQGTRLTVV.

CDR3 protein: CASSRGQEYNEQFF. This chain joins TRBV5-1 and TRBJ2-1; the TRBD1 assignment by TCRdb is unverifiable without DNA. The CDR3 length is 14 residues. Germline assignment: CDR1 SGHRS and CDR2 YFSETQ.

The CDR3 protein is CSVAGTGGNYEQYF. The chain is built from TRBV29-1 and TRBJ2-7; lacking DNA, the TRBD1 call made by TCRdb goes unchecked. The CDR3 is 14 residues long. The germline V gene encodes CDR1 SQVTM and CDR2 ANQGSEA.

The chain carries TRBV5-4 and TRBJ2-5; TCRdb proposes TRBD1, but this gene call is untestable without DNA. Germline V gene data show CDR1 as SGHNT and CDR2 as YYREEE (reference sequence). The CDR3 is 17 amino acids. This CDR3 reads CASSLSGSGYSQETQYF. The full variable domain, rest sourced from reference TRBV5-4 and TRBJ2-5, is ETGVTQSPTHLIKTRGQQVTLRCSSQSGHNTVSWYQQALGQGPQFIFQYYREEENGRGNFPPRFSGLQFPNYSSELNVNALELDDSALYLCASSLSGSGYSQETQYFGPGTRLLVL.